This T cell receptor (beta chain) comes out of a study of cytomegalovirus exposure and HLA in healthy donors. The overall study: Within an early data release were about 80 million unique TCRs drawn from HLA-typed donors. In terms of ancestry, the Caucasian-associated cluster contained 75% to 90% of the approximately 420 genotyped donors. Overall study results and limits: In vitro checks showed that a few CMV-associated chains really do target CMV antigens. The number of N-insertions in an Asian-associated ancestry cluster was reportedly below the roughly 620-donor mean in a later analysis.

A multiplex PCR was run with 60 Vbeta primers and 13 Jbeta primers. Sequencing used immunoSEQ multiplex PCR; TCRdb keeps in-frame clones, though not all of them. This sample has around 140,000 clones, with roughly 79% found just once. V dropped 3 bases and J dropped 4; count of bases not matched to a gene: 0. This CDR3 has 13 amino acids. Per the germline V gene, CDR1 is MRHNA and CDR2 is SNTAGT. As to this clone: Antigen unknown.

The chain uses TRBV6-4 and TRBJ2-1; 7 bases agree with TRBD2. The TCR was taken from a woman under 30 in good health and CMV-seronegative. What was sequenced was PBMCs. Written as DNA, the CDR3 is TGTGCCAGCAGTGAGCGGGAGTACAATGAGCAGTTCTTC. This translates into CASSEREYNEQFF.